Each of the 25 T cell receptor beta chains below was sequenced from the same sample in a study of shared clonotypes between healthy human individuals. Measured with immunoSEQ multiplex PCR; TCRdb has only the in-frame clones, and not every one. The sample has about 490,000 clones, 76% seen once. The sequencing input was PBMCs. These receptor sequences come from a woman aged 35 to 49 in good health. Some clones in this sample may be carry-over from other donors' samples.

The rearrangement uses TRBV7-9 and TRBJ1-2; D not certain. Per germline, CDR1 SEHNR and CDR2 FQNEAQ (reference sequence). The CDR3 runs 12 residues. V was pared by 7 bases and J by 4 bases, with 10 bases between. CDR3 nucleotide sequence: TGTGCCAGCACTAGGGTAATCTATGGCTACACCTTC. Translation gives CASTRVIYGYTF.

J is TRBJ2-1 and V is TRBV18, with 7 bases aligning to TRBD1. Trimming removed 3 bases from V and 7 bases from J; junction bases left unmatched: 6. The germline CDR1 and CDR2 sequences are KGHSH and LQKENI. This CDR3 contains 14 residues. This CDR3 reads CASSPSGQRNEQFF. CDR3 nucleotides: TGTGCCAGCTCACCCTCGGGACAGCGAAATGAGCAGTTCTTC. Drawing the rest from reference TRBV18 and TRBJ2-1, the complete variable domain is NAGVMQNPRHLVRRRGQEARLRCSPMKGHSHVYWYRQLPEEGLKFMVYLQKENIIDESGMPKERFSAEFPKEGPSILRIQQVVRGDSAAYFCASSPSGQRNEQFFGPGTRLTVL.

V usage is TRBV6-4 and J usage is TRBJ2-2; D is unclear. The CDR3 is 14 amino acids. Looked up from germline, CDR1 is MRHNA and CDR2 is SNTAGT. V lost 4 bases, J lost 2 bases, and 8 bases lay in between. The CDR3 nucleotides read TGTGCCAGCAGTGTGAACATTAACACCGGGGAGCTGTTTTTT. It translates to CASSVNINTGELFF.

This CDR3 is CASSLPSGNTIYF. DNA for the CDR3: TGTGCCAGCAGCCTACCCTCTGGAAACACCATATATTTT. The rearrangement joins TRBV5-4 to TRBJ1-3; D call uncertain. Looked up from germline, CDR1 is SGHNT and CDR2 is YYREEE (reference sequence). The CDR3 runs to 13 residues. Trimming removed 4 bases from V and 0 bases from J, with 5 bases in between.

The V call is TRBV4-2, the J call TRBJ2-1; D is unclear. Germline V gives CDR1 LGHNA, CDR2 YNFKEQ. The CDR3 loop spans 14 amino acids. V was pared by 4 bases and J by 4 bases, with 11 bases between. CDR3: CASSLRDGYNEQFF. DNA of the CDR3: TGTGCCAGCAGCCTACGAGACGGATACAATGAGCAGTTCTTC.

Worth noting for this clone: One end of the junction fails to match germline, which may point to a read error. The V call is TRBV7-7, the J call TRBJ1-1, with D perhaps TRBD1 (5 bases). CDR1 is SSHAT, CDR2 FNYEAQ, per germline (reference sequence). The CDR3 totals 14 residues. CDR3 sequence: CASSLRVGDTEAFF. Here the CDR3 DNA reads TGTGCTAGCAGCTTACGTGTAGGGGACACTGAAGCTTTCTTT.

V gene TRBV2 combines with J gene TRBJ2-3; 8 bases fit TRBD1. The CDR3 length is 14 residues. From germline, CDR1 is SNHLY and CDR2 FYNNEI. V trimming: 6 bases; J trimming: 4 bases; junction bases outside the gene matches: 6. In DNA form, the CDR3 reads TGTGCCAGCAGGGCGGCAGGGGGCGCAGATACGCAGTATTTT. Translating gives CASRAAGGADTQYF.

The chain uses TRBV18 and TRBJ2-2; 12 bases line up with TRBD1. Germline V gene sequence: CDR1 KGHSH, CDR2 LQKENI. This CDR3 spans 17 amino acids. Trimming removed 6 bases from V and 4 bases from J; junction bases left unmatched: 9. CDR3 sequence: CASSYRDRGRSTGELFF. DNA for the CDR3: TGTGCCAGCTCGTACCGGGACAGGGGGCGGAGCACCGGGGAGCTGTTTTTT.

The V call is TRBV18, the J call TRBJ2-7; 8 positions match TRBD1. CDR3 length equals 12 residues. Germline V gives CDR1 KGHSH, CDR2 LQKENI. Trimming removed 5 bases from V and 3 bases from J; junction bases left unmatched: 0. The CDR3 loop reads CASSDRGYEQYF. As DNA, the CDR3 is TGTGCCAGCTCAGACAGGGGCTACGAGCAGTACTTC.

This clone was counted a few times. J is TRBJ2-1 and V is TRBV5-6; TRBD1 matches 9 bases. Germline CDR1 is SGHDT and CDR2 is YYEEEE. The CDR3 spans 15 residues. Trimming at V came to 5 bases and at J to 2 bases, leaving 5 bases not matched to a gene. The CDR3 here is CASRYDRGTYNEQFF. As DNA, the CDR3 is TGTGCCAGCAGATACGACAGGGGGACCTACAATGAGCAGTTCTTC.

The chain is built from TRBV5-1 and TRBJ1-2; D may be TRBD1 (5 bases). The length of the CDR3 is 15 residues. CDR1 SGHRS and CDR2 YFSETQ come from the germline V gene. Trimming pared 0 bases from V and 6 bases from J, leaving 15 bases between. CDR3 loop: CASSLAQTGPDGYTF. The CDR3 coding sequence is TGCGCCAGCAGCTTGGCGCAGACGGGACCCGATGGCTACACCTTC.

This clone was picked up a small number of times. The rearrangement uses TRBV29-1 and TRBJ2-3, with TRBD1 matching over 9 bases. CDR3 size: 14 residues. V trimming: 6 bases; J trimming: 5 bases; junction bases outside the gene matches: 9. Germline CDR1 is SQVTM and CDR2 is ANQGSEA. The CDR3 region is CSVQGQGSLDTQYF. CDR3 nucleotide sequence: TGCAGCGTCCAAGGACAGGGGTCCCTAGATACGCAGTATTTT.

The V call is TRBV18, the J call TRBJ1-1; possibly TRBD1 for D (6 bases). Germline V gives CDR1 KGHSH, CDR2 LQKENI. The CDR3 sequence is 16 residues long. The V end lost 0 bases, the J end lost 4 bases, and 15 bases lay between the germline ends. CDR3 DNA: TGTGCCAGCTCACCACCCCCTCGACAGGACGGCACTGAAGCTTTCTTT. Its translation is CASSPPPRQDGTEAFF.

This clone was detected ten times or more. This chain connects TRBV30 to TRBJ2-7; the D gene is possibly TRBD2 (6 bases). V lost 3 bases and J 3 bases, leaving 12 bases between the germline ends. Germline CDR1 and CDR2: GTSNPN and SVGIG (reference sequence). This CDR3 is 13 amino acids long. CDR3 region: CAWRGGAGYEQYF. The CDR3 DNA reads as TGTGCCTGGAGGGGGGGAGCCGGCTACGAGCAGTACTTC.

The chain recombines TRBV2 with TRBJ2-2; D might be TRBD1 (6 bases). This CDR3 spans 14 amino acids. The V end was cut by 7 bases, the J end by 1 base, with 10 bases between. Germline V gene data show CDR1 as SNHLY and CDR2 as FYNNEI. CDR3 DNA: TGTGCCAGCACTAGGGGGTTGAACACCGGGGAGCTGTTTTTT. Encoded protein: CASTRGLNTGELFF.

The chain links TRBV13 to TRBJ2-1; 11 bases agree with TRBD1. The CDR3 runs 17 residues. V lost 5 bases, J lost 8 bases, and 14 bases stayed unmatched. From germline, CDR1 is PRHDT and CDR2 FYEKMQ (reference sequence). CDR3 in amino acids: CASSLDRGLPGGYEQFF. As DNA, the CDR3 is TGTGCCAGCAGCCTGGACAGGGGGCTACCAGGGGGCTATGAGCAGTTCTTC.

CDR3 region: CASSMTRGSYEQYF. CDR3 bases: TGTGCCAGTAGTATGACTCGGGGCTCCTACGAGCAGTACTTC. This chain uses TRBV19 with TRBJ2-7; D possibly corresponds to TRBD2 (5 bases). The germline V gene encodes CDR1 LNHDA and CDR2 SQIVND (reference sequence). This CDR3 contains 14 residues. Trimming cost V 3 bases and J 0 bases, with 9 bases left between them.

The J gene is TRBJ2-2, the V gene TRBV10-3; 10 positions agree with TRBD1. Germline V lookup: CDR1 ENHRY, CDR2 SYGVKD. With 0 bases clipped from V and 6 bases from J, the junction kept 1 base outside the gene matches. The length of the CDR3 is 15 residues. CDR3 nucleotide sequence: TGTGCCATCAGTGAGTCTGGGACAGGGGCCGGGGAGCTGTTTTTT. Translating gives CAISESGTGAGELFF.

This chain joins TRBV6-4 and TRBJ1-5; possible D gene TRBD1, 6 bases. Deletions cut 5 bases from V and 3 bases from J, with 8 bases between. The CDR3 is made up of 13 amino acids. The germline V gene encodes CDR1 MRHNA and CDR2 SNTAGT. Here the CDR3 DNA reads TGTGCCAGCAGTACAGGGCCCAATCAGCCCCAGCATTTT. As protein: CASSTGPNQPQHF.

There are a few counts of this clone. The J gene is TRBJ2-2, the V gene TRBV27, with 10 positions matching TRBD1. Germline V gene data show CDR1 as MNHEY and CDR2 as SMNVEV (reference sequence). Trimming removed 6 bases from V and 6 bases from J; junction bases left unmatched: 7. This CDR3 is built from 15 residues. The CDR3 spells CASRQTGGAAGELFF. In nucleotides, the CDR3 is TGTGCCAGCAGGCAGACAGGGGGCGCGGCCGGGGAGCTGTTTTTT.

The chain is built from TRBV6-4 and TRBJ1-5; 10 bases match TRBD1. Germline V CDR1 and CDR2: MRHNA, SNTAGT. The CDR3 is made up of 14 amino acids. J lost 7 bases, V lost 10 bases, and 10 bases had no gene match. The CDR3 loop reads CAIPGTGDDQPQHF. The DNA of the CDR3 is TGTGCCATCCCCGGGACAGGGGATGACCAGCCCCAGCATTTT.

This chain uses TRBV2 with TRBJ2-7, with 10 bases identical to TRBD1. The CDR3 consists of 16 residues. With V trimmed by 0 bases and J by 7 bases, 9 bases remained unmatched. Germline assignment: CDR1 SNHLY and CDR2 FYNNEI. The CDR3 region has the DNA TGTGCCAGCAGTGAAGCGCGAGGGACAGGGGTGGGTGAGCAGTACTTC. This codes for CASSEARGTGVGEQYF.

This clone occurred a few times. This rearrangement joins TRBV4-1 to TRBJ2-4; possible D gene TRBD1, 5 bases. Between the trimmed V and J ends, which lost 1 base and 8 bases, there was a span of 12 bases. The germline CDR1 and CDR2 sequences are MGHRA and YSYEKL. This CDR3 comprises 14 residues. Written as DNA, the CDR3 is TGCGCCAGCAGCCAAGGGACAAATCGAGACATTCAGTACTTC. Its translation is CASSQGTNRDIQYF.

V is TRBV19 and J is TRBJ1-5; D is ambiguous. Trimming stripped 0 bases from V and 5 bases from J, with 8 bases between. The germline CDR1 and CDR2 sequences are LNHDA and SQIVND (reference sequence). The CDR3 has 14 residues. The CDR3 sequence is CASSIEGIYQPQHF. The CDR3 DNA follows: TGTGCCAGTAGTATAGAGGGTATTTATCAGCCCCAGCATTTT.

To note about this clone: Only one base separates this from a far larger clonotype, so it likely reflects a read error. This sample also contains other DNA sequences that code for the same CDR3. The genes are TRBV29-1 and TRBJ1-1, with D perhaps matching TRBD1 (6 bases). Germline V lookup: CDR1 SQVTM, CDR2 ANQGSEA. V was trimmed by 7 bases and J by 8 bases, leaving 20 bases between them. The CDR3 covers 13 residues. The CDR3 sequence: CSAYRDKDAEAFF. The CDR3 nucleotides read TGCAGCGCTTACCGGGACAAGGATGCCGAAGCTTTCTTT.